A selection of T cell receptor beta chains follows, all from one sample in a study of blood T cell repertoires in COVID-19. Generated by immunoSEQ multiplex PCR, the TCRdb table keeps only in-frame clones and is missing some. In the table there are about 250,000 clones, around 85% of which are singletons. Sequenced: peripheral blood. The receptors derive from a man in his forties or fifties with active or convalescent COVID-19. Both conserved end residues are part of each CDR3. D genes are given only for firm matches. Size values are once, few and many counts, or a class for expanded clones, and some rows have none.

v_gene,d_gene,abundance,len,j_gene,CDR3nt,CDR3aa
TRBV5-1,TRBD2,few,15,TRBJ2-7,TGCGCCAGCCGCGAGTTAAATGGAGCGGGAGGGGAGCAGTACTTC,CASRELNGAGGEQYF
TRBV5-4,NA,NA,13,TRBJ2-5,TGTGCCAGCAGCTTGACAGGGTCGGAGACCCAGTACTTC,CASSLTGSETQYF
TRBV6-2/TRBV6-3,NA,NA,14,TRBJ1-1,TGTGCCAGCAGTTACGGGTGGGGGACTCCCGAAGCTTTCTTT,CASSYGWGTPEAFF
TRBV24-1,TRBD1,once,14,TRBJ1-1,TGTGCCACCACCTATGGACAGGCGGGAACTGAAGCTTTCTTT,CATTYGQAGTEAFF
TRBV6-5,NA,once,15,TRBJ1-2,TGTGCCAGCGGCCCCGAACAGGAAAAGAACTATGGCTACACCTTC,CASGPEQEKNYGYTF
TRBV28,NA,NA,13,TRBJ2-7,TGTGCCAGCAGTTTAGGACATACCTACGAGCAGTACTTC,CASSLGHTYEQYF
TRBV7-2,TRBD1,NA,13,TRBJ2-5,TGTGCCAGCAGGTTGACAGGGGCAGAGACCCAGTACTTC,CASRLTGAETQYF
TRBV25-1,NA,NA,14,TRBJ2-7,TGTGCCAGCAGTGACACAGGGAACTACTACGAGCAGTACTTC,CASSDTGNYYEQYF
TRBV11-2,TRBD2,NA,20,TRBJ2-1,TGTGCCAGCAGCTTAGAGCCGCCGGGAGCGGGACGACGGTCCTACAATGAGCAGTTCTTC,CASSLEPPGAGRRSYNEQFF
TRBV10-3,NA,NA,14,TRBJ1-1,TGTGCCATCAGTGAGCCTACGAGGAACACTGAAGCTTTCTTT,CAISEPTRNTEAFF
TRBV30,TRBD1,NA,13,TRBJ2-5,TGTGCCTGGGCGACAGGGGGTGCAGAGACCCAGTACTTC,CAWATGGAETQYF
TRBV30,TRBD1,NA,13,TRBJ1-1,TGTGCCTCACGAAGGACAGGGGGCACTGAAGCTTTCTTT,CASRRTGGTEAFF
TRBV11-2,TRBD2,NA,17,TRBJ2-1,TGTGCCAGCAGCTCCCGGTGGACTAGCGGGCCCCACAATGAGCAGTTCTTC,CASSSRWTSGPHNEQFF
TRBV14,NA,NA,14,TRBJ2-3,TGTGCCAGCAGCCAAGATACGGGAACAGATACGCAGTATTTT,CASSQDTGTDTQYF
TRBV12-3/TRBV12-4,NA,NA,13,TRBJ1-4,TGTGCCAGCAGTTTCGACTCGGGTGAAAAACTGTTTTTT,CASSFDSGEKLFF
TRBV7-9,NA,NA,14,TRBJ2-7,TGTGCCAGCAGCTTCGGGACTCTCTTCGACGAGCAGTACTTC,CASSFGTLFDEQYF
TRBV5-1,NA,NA,16,TRBJ2-1,TGCGCCAGCAGCTTGGGGTTTGGACTCCAGTCCAATGAGCAGTTCTTC,CASSLGFGLQSNEQFF
TRBV29-1,NA,once,12,TRBJ2-5,TGCAGCGTAACAGTGTACCAAGAGACCCAGTACTTC,CSVTVYQETQYF
TRBV7-8,TRBD1,NA,14,TRBJ2-7,TGTGCCAGCAGCTTGGTGACAGGGTCCTACGAGCAGTACTTC,CASSLVTGSYEQYF
TRBV19,NA,NA,15,TRBJ1-2,TGTGCCAGTAGTTGGGGAGGGCCCCGAGTCTATGGCTACACCTTC,CASSWGGPRVYGYTF
TRBV2,NA,NA,13,TRBJ2-2,TGTGCCAGCAGTCAGACAGCCTACGGGGAGCTGTTTTTT,CASSQTAYGELFF
TRBV18,TRBD1,NA,14,TRBJ1-1,TGTGCCAGCTCACCGGGACAGGGGAACACTGAAGCTTTCTTT,CASSPGQGNTEAFF
TRBV4-2,NA,NA,15,TRBJ2-5,TGTGCCAGCAGCCCCGAGTTAAGATTTGAGGAGACCCAGTACTTC,CASSPELRFEETQYF
TRBV9,TRBD1,NA,20,TRBJ1-5,TGTGCCAGCAGCGCCCTCCCGGGACAGGGACATCGAGGGAGCAATCAGCCCCAGCATTTT,CASSALPGQGHRGSNQPQHF
TRBV11-2,NA,NA,13,TRBJ1-1,TGTGCCAGCAGCTTAGTAGGAGGGACTGAAGCTTTCTTT,CASSLVGGTEAFF
TRBV12-5,TRBD1,NA,15,TRBJ2-2,TGTGCTAGTGGTTTGGGGGGACAGGGAACCGGGGAGCTGTTTTTT,CASGLGGQGTGELFF